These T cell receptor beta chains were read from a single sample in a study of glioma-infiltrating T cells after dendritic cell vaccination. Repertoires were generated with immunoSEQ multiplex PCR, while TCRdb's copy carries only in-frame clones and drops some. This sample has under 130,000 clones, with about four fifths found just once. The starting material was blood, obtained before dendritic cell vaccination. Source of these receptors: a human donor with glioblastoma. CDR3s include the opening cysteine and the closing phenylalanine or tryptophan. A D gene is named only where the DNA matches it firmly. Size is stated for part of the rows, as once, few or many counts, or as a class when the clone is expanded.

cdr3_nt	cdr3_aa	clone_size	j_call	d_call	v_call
TGTGCCACCAGCTCAGGGGGTGGAGGAAACACCATATATTTT	CATSSGGGGNTIYF	NA	TRBJ1-3	TRBD1	TRBV15
TGTGCCAGCGCCCCGGGCACCGGGGAGCTGTTTTTT	CASAPGTGELFF	NA	TRBJ2-2	NA	TRBV11-2
TGCAGCGTCGGGGGTCTCGGGATGGCCATATATTTT	CSVGGLGMAIYF	once	TRBJ1-3	NA	TRBV29-1
TGTGCCAGCAGGTTGCAGGGCTGGGGCACCGGGGAGCTGTTTTTT	CASRLQGWGTGELFF	NA	TRBJ2-2	NA	TRBV4-2
TGTGCCAGCGGGACTAGCGGGGGCCGCTACTACAATGAGCAGTTCTTC	CASGTSGGRYYNEQFF	NA	TRBJ2-1	TRBD2	TRBV10-3
TGTGCCAGCAGCTTAGGGCAGGGGGCGGCGTACTTC	CASSLGQGAAYF	once	TRBJ2-7	TRBD1	TRBV7-9
TGCGCCAGCAGCTCTTACAGATTTCTGAACACCGGGGAGCTGTTTTTT	CASSSYRFLNTGELFF	NA	TRBJ2-2	NA	TRBV4-1
TGTGCCAGCAGCCCGCGGGGCAAGAACACTGAAGCTTTCTTT	CASSPRGKNTEAFF	once	TRBJ1-1	NA	TRBV5-4
TGCGCCAGCAGCTTGGAACCCACAGCATCCTATAATTCACCCCTCCACTTT	CASSLEPTASYNSPLHF	NA	TRBJ1-6	NA	TRBV5-1
TGTGCCAGCAGTGATCAGGGTAAAAACATTCAGTACTTC	CASSDQGKNIQYF	NA	TRBJ2-4	NA	TRBV6-1
TGTGCCAGCACCACCTCCGGTGGCGGGGGGGGTGAGACCCAGTACTTC	CASTTSGGGGGETQYF	NA	TRBJ2-5	TRBD2	TRBV7-6
TGTGCCAGCCGTGAAGGGGGGGGGCAGGACACTGAAGCTTTCTTT	CASREGGGQDTEAFF	NA	TRBJ1-1	NA	TRBV2
TGCGCCAGCAGCCACCCCACACGAAAACGTACGCAGTATTTT	CASSHPTRKRTQYF	NA	TRBJ2-3	NA	TRBV4-1
TGTGCTAGTGGTTTAGTTTGGAGAGGGTTAAGCTCCTACGAGCAGTACTTC	CASGLVWRGLSSYEQYF	NA	TRBJ2-7	NA	TRBV12-5
TGCAGCGTTGAAGATCGAAAGGAGAACTACGAGCAGTACTTC	CSVEDRKENYEQYF	NA	TRBJ2-7	NA	TRBV29-1
TGTGCCAGCAGTGACACTGCATCCGGGGCCAACGTCCTGACTTTC	CASSDTASGANVLTF	NA	TRBJ2-6	NA	TRBV6-4
TGTGCCAGCAGCTCAACACGGGGCGGGACAGGGTTCCCGTACGAGCAGTACTTC	CASSSTRGGTGFPYEQYF	few	TRBJ2-7	TRBD1	TRBV11-2
TGTGCTAGTGGTATGGGGACAGGGGGCCTTAACTATGGCTACACCTTC	CASGMGTGGLNYGYTF	NA	TRBJ1-2	TRBD1	TRBV12-5
TGTGCCAGCAGCGCGGGACAGGGAACCCCTGAAGCTTTCTTT	CASSAGQGTPEAFF	NA	TRBJ1-1	TRBD1	TRBV9
TGCGCCAGCAGCTTGGGAGGGGGCCTTGGCTACACCTTC	CASSLGGGLGYTF	NA	TRBJ1-2	TRBD1	TRBV5-1
TGTGCCAGTAGTATACGGCAGGAACCCCCCTACGAGCAGTACTTC	CASSIRQEPPYEQYF	NA	TRBJ2-7	NA	TRBV19
TGTGCCAGCGGGCTAACCGACGGAAACACTGAAGCTTTCTTT	CASGLTDGNTEAFF	NA	TRBJ1-1	NA	TRBV6-1
TGTGCCAGCAGCTTAAAGCGGGGGAGTAACACCGGGGAGCTGTTTTTT	CASSLKRGSNTGELFF	NA	TRBJ2-2	TRBD2	TRBV11-3
TGTGCCAGCAGTTACGGTAGGGGGGGGCTTGAGTACGAGCAGTACTTC	CASSYGRGGLEYEQYF	NA	TRBJ2-7	NA	TRBV6-5
TGTGCCAGCAGCTACAGGGTTCATGAGCAGTTCTTC	CASSYRVHEQFF	NA	TRBJ2-1	NA	TRBV7-2
TGTGCCAGTTCCGGGACAAATAGCAATCAGCCCCAGCATTTT	CASSGTNSNQPQHF	NA	TRBJ1-5	NA	TRBV18
TGTGCCAGTAGTCAAGGGTGGACAGGGTCGTTCTTC	CASSQGWTGSFF	NA	TRBJ2-1	TRBD1	TRBV19
TGTGCCAGCAGCTCCCCATCGGGCGAGCAGTACTTC	CASSSPSGEQYF	NA	TRBJ2-7	NA	TRBV6-5
TGCGCCAGCAGCGTCGGGACACTGAACACTGAAGCTTTCTTT	CASSVGTLNTEAFF	NA	TRBJ1-1	NA	TRBV5-1
TGTGCCAGCAGCCCAGGGCTAGGAGGCTACACCTTC	CASSPGLGGYTF	NA	TRBJ1-2	NA	TRBV7-9
TGTGCCTGGAGTATAGGGGCAGGCACCGGGGAGCTGTTTTTT	CAWSIGAGTGELFF	NA	TRBJ2-2	NA	TRBV30
TGTGCCAGCAGCCACTGGGCCGGGACAGGAAACTACGAGCAGTACTTC	CASSHWAGTGNYEQYF	NA	TRBJ2-7	TRBD1	TRBV4-2
TGCGCCAGCAGCCAAGAATGGGCGGGGGGTTACAGCTCCTACGAGCAGTACTTC	CASSQEWAGGYSSYEQYF	once	TRBJ2-7	TRBD2	TRBV4-1
TGTGCCAGCAGCCGACGGGGGACAGGCGTTAGCACAGATACGCAGTATTTT	CASSRRGTGVSTDTQYF	NA	TRBJ2-3	TRBD1	TRBV7-3
TGTGCCAGCAGGGAATCGGGTTTCGGGGATGGCTACACCTTC	CASRESGFGDGYTF	NA	TRBJ1-2	NA	TRBV7-9
TGTGCCATCAGTGGGACTAGCGGGCACACAGATACGCAGTATTTT	CAISGTSGHTDTQYF	once	TRBJ2-3	TRBD2	TRBV10-3
TGCGCCAGCAGCCAAGGAATCGGGGAAAACACCATATATTTT	CASSQGIGENTIYF	few	TRBJ1-3	NA	TRBV4-3
TGCGCCAGCAGCCAAGATCGTGACAGGGGGGGCTACACCTTC	CASSQDRDRGGYTF	NA	TRBJ1-2	TRBD1	TRBV4-1
TGTGCCAGCAGCTTAGAGTTCTTCGGCGAGCAGTACTTC	CASSLEFFGEQYF	once	TRBJ2-7	NA	TRBV11-2
TGTGCCAGGGGACAGCTAAGTAACTATGGCTACACCTTC	CARGQLSNYGYTF	NA	TRBJ1-2	TRBD1	TRBV6-4